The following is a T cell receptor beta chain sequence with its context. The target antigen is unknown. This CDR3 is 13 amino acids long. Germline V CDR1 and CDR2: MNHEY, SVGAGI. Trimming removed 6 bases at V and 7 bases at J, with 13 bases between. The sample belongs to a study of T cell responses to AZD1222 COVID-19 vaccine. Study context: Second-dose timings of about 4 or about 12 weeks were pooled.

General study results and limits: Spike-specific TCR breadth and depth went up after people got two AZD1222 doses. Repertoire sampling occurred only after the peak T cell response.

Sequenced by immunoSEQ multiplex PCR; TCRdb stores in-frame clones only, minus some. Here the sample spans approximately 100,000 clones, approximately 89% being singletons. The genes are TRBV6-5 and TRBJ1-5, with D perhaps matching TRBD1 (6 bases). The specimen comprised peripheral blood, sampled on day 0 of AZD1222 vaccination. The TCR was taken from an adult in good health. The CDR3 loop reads CASRAGEGQPQHF. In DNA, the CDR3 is TGTGCCAGCAGGGCAGGGGAAGGACAGCCCCAGCATTTT.